These 23 T cell receptor beta chains originate from one sample sequenced in a study of neurological immune-mediated disorders. TCRdb re-derived calls from the 5' RACE reads in MiXCR, one entry per CDR3 protein. This sample yields tens of thousands of distinct CDR3 sequences, of which 5.2% are seen a single time; 6.5% to 9% belongs to the top ten. The sequenced material came from PBMCs. These receptors originate from a man aged 18 to 30 with multiple sclerosis.

Concerning this clonotype itself: An end of the junction does not agree with germline; a read error may underlie this. The chain joins TRBV5-6 to TRBJ2-7; D unclear. The CDR3 extends over 14 amino acids. CDR1 is SGHDT and CDR2 is YYEEEE in the germline V gene. The CDR3 DNA follows: TGTGCCAGCAGCTGGCTGGGTAGATCCTACGAGCTGTACTTC. It codes for CASSWLGRSYELYF.

The rearrangement links TRBV7-2 to TRBJ1-1; D is undetermined. V shed 6 bases and J shed 6 bases, with 8 bases lying between them. The CDR3 totals 11 residues. CDR1 is SGHTA, CDR2 FQGNSA, per germline. The CDR3: CTSRRRAEAFF. As DNA, the CDR3 is TGTACCAGCAGAAGGAGGGCTGAAGCTTTCTTT.

At least ten counts were recorded for this clonotype. This chain links TRBV5-1 with TRBJ2-3, with D possibly matching TRBD1 (6 bases). V was shortened by 4 bases and J by 6 bases, with 15 bases between the two germline ends. Germline CDR1 and CDR2: SGHRS and YFSETQ. This CDR3 has 14 amino acids. CDR3: CASSTGTPGDTQYF. CDR3 nucleotide sequence: TGCGCCAGCAGCACGGGGACACCGGGCGATACGCAGTATTTT.

There are many counts of this clonotype. The chain has TRBV5-1 and TRBJ2-5; D possibly uses TRBD1 or TRBD2 (6 bases each). The germline V gene encodes CDR1 SGHRS and CDR2 YFSETQ. CDR3 length: 15 residues. Trimming removed 0 bases at V and 1 base at J, with 10 bases between. The CDR3 DNA reads TGCGCCAGCAGCTTGGGAGGGGGGTCCCAAGAGACCCAGTACTTC. It codes for CASSLGGGSQETQYF.

This clonotype was recorded at least ten times. Here the CDR3 DNA reads TGTGCCAGCAGCTTAAGAAGACTAGTGAACACCGGGGAGCTGTTTTTT. It translates to CASSLRRLVNTGELFF. V is TRBV7-8 and J is TRBJ2-2; a weak D match, TRBD2 (6 bases). CDR1 SGHVS and CDR2 FQNEAQ come from the germline V gene. This CDR3 is 16 amino acids long. Trimming removed 2 bases from V and 1 base from J, with 11 bases in between.

This clonotype was detected ten times or more. For the CDR3, the DNA is TGTGCCACCAGCAGGAGCGGGACAGGGATTGAAAAACTGTTTTTT. Its translation is CATSRSGTGIEKLFF. The J gene is TRBJ1-4, the V gene TRBV15; TRBD1 matches at 9 bases. This CDR3 is built from 15 residues. With 3 bases clipped from V and 7 bases from J, the junction kept 6 bases outside the gene matches. Germline V gene data show CDR1 as LNHNV and CDR2 as YYDKDF (reference sequence).

This clonotype was picked up many times. The chain employs TRBV12-3 or TRBV12-4 and TRBJ1-1, with D uncertain. Trimming pared 2 bases from V and 6 bases from J, leaving 16 bases between. The CDR3 is 15 residues long. In DNA, the CDR3 is TGTGCCAGCAGTTTAAGGAGTGCGGGGAGAGCTGAAGCTTTCTTT. This gives the protein CASSLRSAGRAEAFF.

V and J are TRBV20-1 and TRBJ2-4; 12 bases are shared with TRBD2. Unmatched junction bases numbered 8, after V lost 3 bases and J lost 2 bases. The CDR3 sequence is 17 residues long. Germline CDR1 is DFQATT and CDR2 is SNEGSKA (reference sequence). The CDR3 here is CSARARLAGDTKNIQYF. The CDR3 DNA reads as TGCAGTGCTAGGGCCCGACTAGCGGGGGATACCAAAAACATTCAGTACTTC.

This clonotype has a count of ten or more. The chain joins TRBV5-1 to TRBJ2-3; 14 bases fit TRBD2. The CDR3 runs to 16 residues. Trimming at V came to 6 bases and at J to 6 bases, leaving 9 bases not matched to a gene. Germline lookup yields CDR1 SGHRS and CDR2 YFSETQ. CDR3 residues: CASNPGTSGGVDTQYF. The CDR3, as DNA: TGCGCCAGCAACCCCGGGACTAGCGGGGGTGTGGATACGCAGTATTTT.

In its sample, this clonotype was seen many times. The chain is built from TRBV20-1 and TRBJ1-1; D not certain. Trimming removed 3 bases at V and 2 bases at J, with 10 bases between. Germline values: CDR1 DFQATT, CDR2 SNEGSKA (reference sequence). CDR3 length: 13 residues. The CDR3 sequence is CSASRVRNTEAFF. CDR3 nucleotides: TGCAGTGCTAGCCGAGTGAGAAACACTGAAGCTTTCTTT.

The sample holds many counts of this clonotype. J is TRBJ2-7 and V is TRBV5-1; D unclear. Germline loops: CDR1 SGHRS, CDR2 YFSETQ. The V and J ends lost 3 bases and 3 bases respectively, with 10 bases between them. The CDR3 runs 13 residues. CDR3 nucleotides: TGCGCCAGCAGCTCTGGTATGGGCTACGAGCAGTACTTC. Translation gives CASSSGMGYEQYF. The full variable domain, rest sourced from reference TRBV5-1 and TRBJ2-7, is KAGVTQTPRYLIKTRGQQVTLSCSPISGHRSVSWYQQTPGQGLQFLFEYFSETQRNKGNFPGRFSGRQFSNSRSEMNVSTLELGDSALYLCASSSGMGYEQYFGPGTRLTVT.

This clonotype was counted at least ten times. The gene calls are TRBV28 and TRBJ1-1; D is unclear. V dropped 9 bases and J dropped 4 bases, with 9 bases sitting between them. The germline V gene has CDR1 MDHEN and CDR2 SYDVKM. The CDR3 is 11 amino acids. CDR3 protein: CASSRGTEAFF. CDR3 in DNA: TGTGCCAGTAGCCGGGGCACTGAAGCTTTCTTT.

This clonotype was recorded at least ten times. V gene TRBV5-1 combines with J gene TRBJ2-6; 9 bases map to TRBD1. The CDR3 runs 19 residues. In germline, CDR1 is SGHRS, CDR2 YFSETQ. J was trimmed by 2 bases and V by 0 bases; bases with no gene match: 9. CDR3 nucleotide sequence: TGCGCCAGCAGCTTGGTTCCGACAGGGGGGCTACCTGGGGCCAACGTCCTGACTTTC. Translation: CASSLVPTGGLPGANVLTF.

This clonotype has at least ten counts. This rearrangement joins TRBV5-6 to TRBJ2-7; the D gene is possibly TRBD2 (6 bases). V was clipped by 6 bases and J by 6 bases, with 22 bases between them. This CDR3 has 15 amino acids. CDR1 SGHDT and CDR2 YYEEEE come from the germline V gene. CDR3 DNA sequence: TGTGCCAGCAACTCATTGGGTCACGGAGGGCCCGAGCAGTACTTC. Its protein product is CASNSLGHGGPEQYF.

This clonotype was seen ten or more times. The chain uses TRBV7-2 and TRBJ2-7, with a possible D match to TRBD2 (5 bases). The CDR3 has 14 residues. Germline lookup yields CDR1 SGHTA and CDR2 FQGNSA. The V end was cut by 0 bases, the J end by 3 bases, with 9 bases between. The CDR3 loop is CASSLAVGDYEQYF. DNA of the CDR3: TGTGCCAGCAGCTTAGCCGTCGGGGACTACGAGCAGTACTTC.

This clonotype occurred many times. A clone one base away is much larger, so this may be a read error. The chain has TRBV7-9 and TRBJ2-3; D is unclear. Deletions cut 7 bases from V and 4 bases from J, with 9 bases between. The length of the CDR3 is 12 residues. From germline, CDR1 is SEHNR and CDR2 FQNEAQ (reference sequence). CDR3 region: CASTTPSDTQYF. The CDR3 nucleotides read TGTGCCAGCACGACACCGTCAGATACGCAGTATTTT.

This clonotype was counted a few times. The CDR3 nucleotides are TGTGCCAGCTCACCACCATGGGGCGGTTTGTACGAGCAGTACTTC. It is translated as CASSPPWGGLYEQYF. J is TRBJ2-7 and V is TRBV18, with D maybe TRBD1 (5 bases). The germline gives CDR1 KGHSH, CDR2 LQKENI. V was shortened by 0 bases and J by 4 bases, with 13 bases between the two germline ends. The length of the CDR3 is 15 residues.

This clonotype was detected many times. This chain uses TRBV20-1 with TRBJ2-3, with TRBD2 identical over 7 bases. The CDR3 has 17 amino acids. J gave up 3 bases and V 0 bases, and 12 bases lay outside the gene matches. CDR1 is DFQATT, CDR2 SNEGSKA, per germline (reference sequence). CDR3 sequence (DNA): TGCAGTGCTAGAGATCTCTCGGCGGGAGTAAGGACAGATACGCAGTATTTT. It encodes CSARDLSAGVRTDTQYF.

The table lists this clonotype with many counts. This chain links TRBV7-9 with TRBJ2-1; maybe TRBD2 (5 bases). There are 14 residues in the CDR3. Germline lookup yields CDR1 SEHNR and CDR2 FQNEAQ (reference sequence). Trimming pared 5 bases from V and 2 bases from J, leaving 10 bases between. The CDR3 DNA is TGTGCCAGCAGCCCAAGCGGACCCTACAATGAGCAGTTCTTC. Translation gives CASSPSGPYNEQFF.

This clonotype was picked up a small number of times. CDR3 loop: CSARTSGGDFEQFF. In nucleotides, the CDR3 is TGCAGTGCCAGGACTAGCGGGGGTGATTTCGAGCAGTTCTTC. V gene TRBV20-1 combines with J gene TRBJ2-1, with 13 bases lining up with TRBD2. V lost 6 bases, J lost 10 bases, and 9 bases stayed unmatched. Germline lookup yields CDR1 DFQATT and CDR2 SNEGSKA (reference sequence). The CDR3 length is 14 residues.

This clonotype was recorded at least ten times. This chain joins TRBV5-1 and TRBJ2-5; unclear D gene. The CDR3 is 14 residues long. Trimming removed 0 bases from V and 0 bases from J, with 6 bases in between. Germline assignment: CDR1 SGHRS and CDR2 YFSETQ. The CDR3 loop is CASSLGDYQETQYF. In nucleotides, the CDR3 is TGCGCCAGCAGCTTGGGGGATTACCAAGAGACCCAGTACTTC. The full variable domain, with the rest looked up from reference TRBV5-1 and TRBJ2-5, is KAGVTQTPRYLIKTRGQQVTLSCSPISGHRSVSWYQQTPGQGLQFLFEYFSETQRNKGNFPGRFSGRQFSNSRSEMNVSTLELGDSALYLCASSLGDYQETQYFGPGTRLLVL.

This clonotype was counted at least ten times. This chain joins TRBV5-1 and TRBJ1-1; D is uncertain. Trimming removed 0 bases from V and 9 bases from J, with 27 bases in between. CDR1 is SGHRS, CDR2 YFSETQ, per germline. The CDR3 has 18 residues. CDR3 protein: CASSLARPRSMGGVKAFF. The CDR3 DNA follows: TGCGCCAGCAGCTTGGCCAGGCCGCGATCTATGGGTGGGGTGAAAGCTTTCTTT.

This clonotype was detected a few times. The chain links TRBV20-1 to TRBJ2-3; TRBD1 matches at 11 bases. Germline V gene sequence: CDR1 DFQATT, CDR2 SNEGSKA (reference sequence). V trimming: 0 bases; J trimming: 7 bases; junction bases outside the gene matches: 9. The CDR3 covers 16 residues. The CDR3 bases are TGCAGTGCTAGAGATCGTCGGACAGGGGGCAGCAATACGCAGTATTTT. Translated: CSARDRRTGGSNTQYF.